This TCR beta chain was profiled in a study of T-cell reconstitution after alpha-beta-depleted transplantation in children (dated by TCRdb to 2016 to 2017). Broadly, across the study: Using TCR repertoire profiling, the study quantitatively followed how T-cell immune reconstitution unfolded in children after TCRalphabeta/CD19-depleted allogeneic hematopoietic cell transplantation.

Paper-wide results and their limitations: In some patients, the high TCRbeta diversity seen at day 60 was put down to recipient T cells and intrathymic progenitors that had survived conditioning. About two months after transplant, the apparently early recovery of alphabetaT-cell counts reportedly depended on just several hundred clones that had expanded rapidly and came from non-depleted graft cells. Over the following months the frequencies of hyperexpanded clones went down, and after one year T-cell counts and TCRbeta diversity were mostly credited to newly produced T cells.

This clonotype was seen more than once but under ten times. The antigen this receptor binds is unknown. Within one base of it there is no much larger clone, and no base qualities were kept. V is reduced by 6 bases and J by 2 bases, leaving a spacing of 10 bases between them. The CDR3 runs 12 amino acids, cysteine and phenylalanine included. Just the 36-base CDR3 DNA is kept, in frame starting at base 1. Sequences DFQATT (CDR1) and SNEGSKA (CDR2) are obtained from the germline V gene (reference sequence). According to the study, the label for this sample's treatment or condition signals: allogeneic hematopoietic cell transplantation with graft depleted of TCRalphabeta T cells and CD19 B cells. Transplant recipients were children who received TCRalphabeta/CD19-depleted allogeneic hematopoietic cell grafts. The library was made by PCR. Instrument on record: Illumina HiSeq 2500. To normalize quantification of the TCRbeta repertoire, the TCR libraries were built with molecular barcoding that relied on unique molecular identifiers. The public sequencing data were trimmed at Q25 with fastp and processed into clonotypes with MiXCR by TCRdb, which kept only in-frame beta chains. Records with the same CDR3 protein are collapsed into one entry carrying the most frequent genes and DNA. The sample records approximately 300,000 distinct CDR3 sequences, approximately 7.3% of which are singletons. The ten largest make up 9.1% of the sample.

The chain joins TRBV20-1 to TRBJ2-5; tentative D gene TRBD2, with 6 bases matching. The starting material was peripheral blood, obtained 360 days after TCRalphabeta/CD19-depleted stem cell transplant. This TCR was recovered from a female patient between 2 and 10 years old who had a stem cell transplant for Fanconi anemia, so the T cells may come from the graft donor. The DNA sequence is TGCAGTGCCACGGGACTTCAAGAGACCCAGTACTTC. Translated, it gives CSATGLQETQYF.